The 13 T cell receptor beta chains reported below all come from one sample, sequenced in a study of blood T cells in healthy people across ages. A J-beta primer mix and a sample-barcoded 5' primer were used in a second PCR of about 7 to 12 cycles. MiXCR, applied by TCRdb to the 5' RACE reads, yields one record per CDR3 protein. This sample yields hundreds of thousands of distinct CDR3 sequences, of which less than 35% are seen a single time; approximately 14% belongs to the top ten. Sequenced sample: blood. These TCRs come from a woman older than 75 in good health.

The V and J genes are TRBV5-1 and TRBJ2-5; tentative D call: TRBD1 (6 bases). V was shortened by 2 bases and J by 5 bases, with 16 bases between the two germline ends. This CDR3 region has 15 residues. CDR1 and CDR2 from the germline V gene are SGHRS and YFSETQ. The CDR3 nucleotides read TGCGCCAGCAGCTTCGCAGGGGACCCTGGGGAGACCCAGTACTTC. The encoded protein is CASSFAGDPGETQYF.

This clonotype was counted ten times or more. This sequence joins TRBV18 and TRBJ2-3; D is perhaps TRBD2 (5 bases). Trimming stripped 6 bases from V and 2 bases from J, with 15 bases between. The germline V gene encodes CDR1 KGHSH and CDR2 LQKENI. This CDR3 comprises 15 residues. In DNA, the CDR3 is TGTGCCAGCTCGCCTACTAGAGAATTCACAGATACGCAGTATTTT. It is translated as CASSPTREFTDTQYF. Full variable domain (remainder filled in from reference TRBV18 and TRBJ2-3): NAGVMQNPRHLVRRRGQEARLRCSPMKGHSHVYWYRQLPEEGLKFMVYLQKENIIDESGMPKERFSAEFPKEGPSILRIQQVVRGDSAAYFCASSPTREFTDTQYFGPGTRLTVL.

The chain couples TRBV20-1 to TRBJ2-3; TRBD2 matches at 8 bases. Germline CDR1 and CDR2: DFQATT and SNEGSKA (reference sequence). The CDR3 contains 15 residues. The trim removed 0 bases at V and 6 bases at J, leaving 8 bases unmatched. The CDR3: CSARDRGGLRDTQYF. The CDR3 DNA reads as TGCAGTGCTAGAGATCGGGGGGGGCTGCGGGATACGCAGTATTTT.

This clonotype came up many times. The chain is built from TRBV29-1 and TRBJ1-2; no reliable D call. Trimming cost V 2 bases and J 4 bases, with 11 bases left between them. Germline V gene sequence: CDR1 SQVTM, CDR2 ANQGSEA. The CDR3 covers 13 residues. The CDR3 spells CSVEPAGGYGYTF. CDR3 coding DNA: TGCAGCGTTGAACCCGCGGGTGGCTATGGCTACACCTTC. The full variable domain, its missing parts supplied by reference TRBV29-1 and TRBJ1-2, is SAVISQKPSRDICQRGTSLTIQCQVDSQVTMMFWYRQQPGQSLTLIATANQGSEATYESGFVIDKFPISRPNLTFSTLTVSNMSPEDSSIYLCSVEPAGGYGYTFGSGTRLTVV.

This clonotype occurred many times. The chain links TRBV6-1 to TRBJ1-5; TRBD1 is a possible D gene (5 bases). CDR3 length: 17 residues. Germline values: CDR1 MNHNS, CDR2 SASEGT. Trimming shortened V by 0 bases and J by 1 base, and 13 bases separated the two germline ends. This CDR3 is CASSEAEGLISNQPQHF. DNA for the CDR3: TGTGCCAGCAGTGAAGCAGAGGGGTTGATAAGCAATCAGCCCCAGCATTTT.

This clonotype came up a few times. Possible read error: a much larger clone is one base away. V usage is TRBV6-6 and J usage is TRBJ2-1; 9 nucleotides agree with TRBD2. J was trimmed by 6 bases and V by 6 bases; bases with no gene match: 6. Germline lookup yields CDR1 MNHNY and CDR2 SVGAGI (reference sequence). The CDR3 extends over 14 amino acids. CDR3 residues: CASRFPAGGNEQFF. The CDR3 nucleotides read TGTGCCAGCAGGTTCCCAGCGGGGGGCAATGAGCAGTTCTTC.

This clonotype was counted many times. The chain carries TRBV4-2 and TRBJ1-4; 10 bases fit TRBD1. The V gene's germline CDR1 is LGHNA and CDR2 YNFKEQ. V shed 4 bases, J shed 4 bases, and the junction held 9 bases outside the gene matches. The CDR3 spans 17 residues. As DNA, the CDR3 is TGTGCCAGCAGCCTGGGACAGGGGCGGAACCGTAATGAAAAACTGTTTTTT. Its translation is CASSLGQGRNRNEKLFF.

In this sample, this clonotype turned up many times. This sequence may be a read error, since a much larger clone differs from it by one base. The chain has TRBV9 and TRBJ2-7; no firm D call. Germline V CDR1 and CDR2: SGDLS, YYNGEE. V lost 0 bases and J lost 7, with 17 bases in between. The CDR3 covers 15 residues. In DNA form, the CDR3 reads TGTGCCAGCAGCGTAGACGTAGGTACCTACAATGAGCAGTACTTC. It encodes CASSVDVGTYNEQYF.

This clonotype was seen many times. The chain links TRBV7-2 to TRBJ2-1; TRBD2 matches 8 bases. The CDR3 length is 16 residues. The germline CDR1 and CDR2 sequences are SGHTA and FQGNSA. J lost 9 bases, V lost 1 base, and 11 bases had no gene match. The CDR3 loop reads CASSLVPGGASGEQFF. The CDR3 bases are TGTGCCAGCAGCTTAGTCCCGGGGGGGGCTAGCGGTGAGCAGTTCTTC.

In this sample, this clonotype turned up many times. Germline and junction disagree at one end, which may indicate a read error. The gene calls are TRBV5-1 and TRBJ1-1, with D unresolved. Germline CDR1 reads SGHRS; CDR2 reads YFSETQ. The CDR3 runs to 13 residues. CDR3 in amino acids: CASSPRLNTEAFF. In nucleotides, the CDR3 is TGTGCCAGCAGCCCGCGGTTGAACACTGAAGCTTTCTTT. Looking up the rest from reference TRBV5-1 and TRBJ1-1 gives the full variable domain: KAGVTQTPRYLIKTRGQQVTLSCSPISGHRSVSWYQQTPGQGLQFLFEYFSETQRNKGNFPGRFSGRQFSNSRSEMNVSTLELGDSALYLCASSPRLNTEAFFGQGTRLTVV.

The chain couples TRBV5-1 to TRBJ2-5; D ambiguous. The last part of the DNA fits TRBJ2-7 better; the J call may be wrong. This CDR3 is built from 12 residues. Germline CDR1 SGHRS, CDR2 YFSETQ. For the CDR3, the DNA is TGCGCCAGCAGCTTATCGATGGGCGAGCAGTACTTC. Amino acid sequence: CASSLSMGEQYF.

This clonotype came up once. The chain combines TRBV25-1 with TRBJ1-1; possibly TRBD1 for D (6 bases). Per germline, CDR1 MGHDK and CDR2 SYGVNS. V lost 6 bases, J lost 4 bases, and 21 bases lay in between. The length of the CDR3 is 16 residues. Here the CDR3 reads CASSGGGGTRATEAFF. The CDR3 DNA is TGTGCCAGCAGCGGAGGGGGGGGCACCCGGGCCACTGAAGCTTTCTTT.

Worth noting for this clonotype: The junction shows a germline mismatch at one end, possibly a read error. This sequence joins TRBV6-5 and TRBJ1-4; D possibly corresponds to TRBD1 (5 bases). CDR3 size: 13 residues. Germline values: CDR1 MNHEY, CDR2 SVGAGI. In DNA form, the CDR3 reads TGTGCCAGCAGTACGACAGCCGATGAAAAACGGTTTTTT. This sequence encodes CASSTTADEKRFF.